A selection of T cell receptor beta chains follows, all from one sample in a study of blood T cell repertoires in COVID-19. Profiled with immunoSEQ multiplex PCR; TCRdb holds only in-frame clones, not every one. The sample lists some 96,000 clones, about 88% occurring once. The sample consisted of peripheral blood. These TCRs come from a man older than 75 with acute or convalescent COVID-19. Both conserved end residues are part of each CDR3. A D gene is named only where the DNA matches it firmly. Size values are once, few and many counts, or a class for expanded clones, and some rows have none.

d_gene | abundance | j_gene | v_gene | CDR3aa | CDR3nt
- | once | TRBJ1-2 | TRBV27 | CASSTSTGTNYGYTF | -
TRBD2 | - | TRBJ2-3 | TRBV9 | CASSPFWSGRAGDTQYF | TGTGCCAGCAGCCCCTTTTGGAGCGGGAGGGCCGGTGATACGCAGTATTTT
- | once | TRBJ2-1 | TRBV27 | CASSLSGGNEQFF | TGTGCCAGCAGTTTAAGTGGCGGCAATGAGCAGTTCTTC
TRBD1 | - | TRBJ2-5 | TRBV3-1/TRBV3-2 | CASNPGTGGLRTQYF | TGTGCCAGCAACCCCGGGACAGGGGGCCTTCGGACCCAGTACTTC
- | - | TRBJ2-1 | TRBV7-2 | CASSLGRDFYNEQFF | TGTGCCAGCAGCCTCGGGCGGGACTTCTACAATGAGCAGTTCTTC
- | few | TRBJ2-7 | TRBV30 | CAWSVSGWEQYF | TGTGCCTGGAGTGTTTCGGGTTGGGAGCAGTACTTC
TRBD2 | - | TRBJ2-7 | TRBV7-2 | CASSLVGTGTSSEQYF | TGTGCCAGCAGCTTAGTCGGAACCGGGACTAGCAGCGAGCAGTACTTC
- | - | TRBJ1-5 | TRBV3-1/TRBV3-2 | CASSQGISGGGQPQHF | TGTGCCAGCAGCCAAGGGATCAGCGGGGGCGGTCAGCCCCAGCATTTT
- | - | TRBJ2-7 | TRBV6-2/TRBV6-3 | CASSYRDNYEQYF | TGTGCCAGCAGTTACCGGGACAACTACGAGCAGTACTTC
TRBD1 | - | TRBJ1-3 | TRBV28 | CASSFLQGAGGNTIYF | TGTGCCAGCAGTTTCCTACAGGGGGCTGGTGGAAACACCATATATTTT
- | few | TRBJ1-4 | TRBV29-1 | CSVALQGTGSFEKLFF | TGCAGCGTTGCCCTTCAGGGTACAGGCAGTTTTGAAAAACTGTTTTTT
TRBD1 | - | TRBJ2-1 | TRBV5-6 | CASSLSLNRDRARNEQFF | TGTGCCAGCAGCTTGTCCCTAAACCGGGACAGGGCCCGTAATGAGCAGTTCTTC
TRBD1 | - | TRBJ2-7 | TRBV27 | CASSSQTGNYEQYF | TGTGCCAGCAGCAGCCAGACAGGGAACTACGAGCAGTACTTC
- | - | TRBJ2-3 | TRBV7-2 | CASSFSGGSTDTQYF | TGTGCCAGCAGCTTTTCTGGCGGCTCCACAGATACGCAGTATTTT
TRBD2 | - | TRBJ2-3 | TRBV3-1/TRBV3-2 | CASSRPGTSYIDTQYF | TGTGCCAGCAGCCGACCCGGGACTAGTTATATCGATACGCAGTATTTT
- | - | TRBJ2-5 | TRBV4-3 | CASSQEGTDQETQYF | TGCGCCAGCAGCCAAGAAGGTACAGACCAAGAGACCCAGTACTTC
TRBD1 | - | TRBJ2-1 | TRBV7-2 | CASSARTGQGGNEQFF | TGTGCCAGCAGCGCCCGAACGGGACAGGGGGGCAATGAGCAGTTCTTC
TRBD1 | - | TRBJ2-7 | TRBV11-2 | CASSLPGQGYYEQYF | TGTGCCAGCAGCTTACCGGGACAGGGATACTACGAGCAGTACTTC
- | - | TRBJ2-5 | TRBV5-1 | CASSLGRGETQYF | TGCGCCAGCAGCTTGGGACGAGGGGAGACCCAGTACTTC
TRBD1 | - | TRBJ1-2 | TRBV7-2 | CASSLAGQGLSYGYTF | TGTGCCAGCAGCTTAGCGGGACAGGGTTTGAGCTATGGCTACACCTTC
- | few | TRBJ2-3 | TRBV6-6 | CASRLLGGTDTQYF | TGTGCCAGCAGATTACTCGGGGGAACAGATACGCAGTATTTT
- | - | TRBJ1-5 | TRBV19 | CATGSRDNQPQHF | TGTGCCACCGGGAGCAGGGACAATCAGCCCCAGCATTTT
TRBD2 | - | TRBJ2-3 | TRBV11-2 | CASSLGTSVNTQYF | TGTGCCAGCAGCTTAGGGACTAGCGTAAATACGCAGTATTTT
- | - | TRBJ2-3 | TRBV10-3 | CAISRDLGTDTQYF | TGTGCCATCAGCCGGGATTTGGGCACAGATACGCAGTATTTT
- | - | TRBJ2-1 | TRBV7-9 | CASSHVWSGNEQFF | TGTGCCAGCAGCCACGTGTGGTCAGGGAATGAGCAGTTCTTC
TRBD1 | - | TRBJ2-5 | TRBV5-1 | CASSLEGTGGRETQYF | TGCGCCAGCAGCTTGGAAGGGACAGGGGGTCGAGAGACCCAGTACTTC
- | - | TRBJ2-1 | TRBV10-3 | CAISPDWNEQFF | TGTGCCATCAGCCCCGACTGGAATGAGCAGTTCTTC
- | - | TRBJ1-2 | TRBV6-2/TRBV6-3 | CASSFLKTESYTF | TGTGCCAGCAGTTTCTTAAAAACAGAATCCTACACCTTC
TRBD1 | - | TRBJ1-3 | TRBV6-5 | CASSLTTGAGNTIYF | TGTGCCAGCAGCCTTACGACAGGGGCTGGAAACACCATATATTTT
TRBD2 | - | TRBJ2-3 | TRBV6-5 | CASRRSGGTDTQYF | TGTGCCAGCAGACGTAGCGGGGGCACAGATACGCAGTATTTT
TRBD1 | - | TRBJ1-2 | TRBV9 | CASSPAPQQGGHGYTF | TGTGCCAGCAGCCCAGCCCCCCAACAGGGGGGGCATGGCTACACCTTC
- | - | TRBJ2-5 | TRBV10-3 | CAISERAGPETQYF | TGTGCCATCAGTGAGAGGGCAGGGCCAGAGACCCAGTACTTC
- | - | TRBJ1-6 | TRBV5-1 | CASSLAEGVSYNSPLHF | TGCGCCAGCAGCTTGGCCGAGGGGGTATCCTATAATTCACCCCTCCACTTT
TRBD1 | - | TRBJ2-7 | TRBV7-7 | CASSFRSPGQNFGYEQYF | TGTGCTAGCAGCTTTCGGAGCCCGGGACAGAATTTTGGGTACGAGCAGTACTTC
TRBD1 | - | TRBJ2-7 | TRBV5-5 | CASSLGTGGFEQYF | TGTGCCAGCAGCTTGGGGACAGGAGGTTTCGAGCAGTACTTC
TRBD1 | few | TRBJ1-2 | TRBV27 | CASSFSPGTGRNYGYTF | TGTGCCAGCAGTTTCTCCCCCGGGACAGGGCGAAACTATGGCTACACCTTC
- | - | TRBJ2-1 | TRBV15 | CATSRSVGGSYNEQFF | TGTGCCACCAGCCGGTCGGTGGGGGGCTCCTACAATGAGCAGTTCTTC